A single TCR beta chain is shown here with its context. Its cognate antigen has yet to be identified. The instrument was an Illumina HiSeq 2000. TCR beta cDNA libraries were prepared using 5'RACE template switching, which introduced a universal primer site and unique molecular identifiers. cDNA synthesis was primed from the TCR beta constant segment and was followed by two successive PCR amplification steps. As for how the authors treated the data: MIGEC was used to demultiplex reads and group the reads by UMI, and MiTCR was used to assemble and quantify clonotypes. To exclude erroneous sequences, only TCR cDNA sequences supported by at least two reads were retained. The tcR package was used for downstream repertoire analysis, with clonotypes matched between fractions based on CDR3 nucleotide sequence plus V segment. VDJmatch was used to annotate antigen specificity against VDJdb, with one amino acid substitution in CDR3 permitted. TCRdb reprocessed the sequencing reads and holds a single record per CDR3 protein sequence, with no DNA. The authors' filters were not applied to this entry. The record for this sample contains about 440,000 distinct CDR3 sequences. The ten largest clones add up to 7.3% of the sample.

The sample comes from a study of T cells expressing NK-cell markers (TCRdb year 2020). A note on the overall study: TCR beta-chain repertoires were profiled in sorted CD3+CD56+NKG2C+, CD3+CD56+NKG2C- and CD3+CD56-NKG2C+ T-cell subsets from several donors. Seven of the eight sequenced donors were HCMV-seropositive and one was HCMV-seronegative. Randomly selected healthy volunteers, three men and five women, were used as the eight sequenced donors. Illumina HiSeq 2000/2500, MiSeq or NextSeq was used to sequence libraries as 2 x 150 bp reads.

Paper-wide results and their limitations: In a handful of donors, the dominant CD3+CD56+NKG2C+ clonotypes were among the top 10 CD8+ clonotypes and accounted for about 1.0-8% of CD8+ T cells. Those dominant clonotypes were again the most abundant among CD3+CD56-NKG2C+ cells in a few donors, at roughly 25-60.1%. Whether the expanded NKG2C-expressing T cell clones were specific for HCMV antigens remained unclear.

HCMV serostatus was determined by detecting HCMV-specific IgG in serum with a commercial ELISA kit. Ficoll density gradient centrifugation was used to isolate peripheral blood mononuclear cells from blood. CDR1 and CDR2, looked up from the germline V gene, are MGHDK and SYGVNS. There are 15 amino acids in the CDR3, from cysteine to phenylalanine inclusive. Only the protein is on record. This receptor was taken from a woman aged 18 to 69 in good health. The chain employs TRBV25-1 and TRBJ2-1. Sequencing input: blood T cells: a sorted CD56 or NKG2C T cell subset, CD4+ or CD8+ T cells, or bulk PBMC T cells (not recorded which). The CDR3: CATYSLGSDYNEQFF.